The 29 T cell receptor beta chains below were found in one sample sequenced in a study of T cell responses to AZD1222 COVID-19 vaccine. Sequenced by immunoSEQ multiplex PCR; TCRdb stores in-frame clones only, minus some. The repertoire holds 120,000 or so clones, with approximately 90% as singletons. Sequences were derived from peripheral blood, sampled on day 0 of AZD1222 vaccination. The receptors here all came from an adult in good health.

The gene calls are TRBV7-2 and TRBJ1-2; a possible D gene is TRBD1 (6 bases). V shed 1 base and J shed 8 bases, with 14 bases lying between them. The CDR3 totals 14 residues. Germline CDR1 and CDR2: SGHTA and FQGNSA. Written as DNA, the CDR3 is TGTGCCAGCAGCTTAGGCCCGGGGGCTTCAGGCTACACCTTC. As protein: CASSLGPGASGYTF.

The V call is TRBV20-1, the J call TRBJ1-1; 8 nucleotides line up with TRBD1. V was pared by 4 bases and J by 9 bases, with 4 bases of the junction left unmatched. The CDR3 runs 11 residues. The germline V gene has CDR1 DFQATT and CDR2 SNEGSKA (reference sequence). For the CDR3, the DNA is TGCAGTGCTACGGGACAGGAACAAGCTTTCTTT. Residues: CSATGQEQAFF.

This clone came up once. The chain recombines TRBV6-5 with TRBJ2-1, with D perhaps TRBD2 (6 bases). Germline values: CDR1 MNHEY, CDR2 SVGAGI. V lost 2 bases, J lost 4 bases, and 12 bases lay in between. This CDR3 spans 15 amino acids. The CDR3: CASSYTVAAYNEQFF. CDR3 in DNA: TGTGCCAGCAGTTACACGGTAGCGGCTTACAATGAGCAGTTCTTC.

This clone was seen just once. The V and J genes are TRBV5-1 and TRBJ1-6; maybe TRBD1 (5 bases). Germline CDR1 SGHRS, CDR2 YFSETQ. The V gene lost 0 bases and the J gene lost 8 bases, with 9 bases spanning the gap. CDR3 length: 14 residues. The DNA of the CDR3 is TGCGCCAGCAGCTTGGGGGGGACCGATTCACCCCTCCACTTT. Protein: CASSLGGTDSPLHF.

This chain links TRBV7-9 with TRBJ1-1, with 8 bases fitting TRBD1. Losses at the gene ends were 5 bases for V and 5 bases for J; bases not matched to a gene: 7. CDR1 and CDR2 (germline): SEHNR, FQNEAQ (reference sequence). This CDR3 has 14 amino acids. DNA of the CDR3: TGTGCCAGCAGCCCAAGACAGGGGTTAACTGAAGCTTTCTTT. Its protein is CASSPRQGLTEAFF.

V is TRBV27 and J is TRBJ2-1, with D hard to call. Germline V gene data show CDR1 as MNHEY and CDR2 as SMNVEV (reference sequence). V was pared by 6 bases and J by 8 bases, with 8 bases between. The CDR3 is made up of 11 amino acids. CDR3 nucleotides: TGTGCCAGCAGGAGATACGATGAGCAGTTCTTC. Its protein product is CASRRYDEQFF.

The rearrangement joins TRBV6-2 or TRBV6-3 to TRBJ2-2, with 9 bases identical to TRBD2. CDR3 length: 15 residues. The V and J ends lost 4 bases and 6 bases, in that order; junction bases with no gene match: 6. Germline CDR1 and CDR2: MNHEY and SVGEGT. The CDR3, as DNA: TGTGCCAGCAGTTCGGGACTAGCTAGTGCCGGGGAGCTGTTTTTT. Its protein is CASSSGLASAGELFF.

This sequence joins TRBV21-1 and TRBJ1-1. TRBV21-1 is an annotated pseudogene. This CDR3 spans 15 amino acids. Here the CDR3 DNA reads TGTGCCAGCAGCATTTCAGGCGGGGTCGGCACTGAAGCTTTCTTT. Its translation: CASSISGGVGTEAFF.

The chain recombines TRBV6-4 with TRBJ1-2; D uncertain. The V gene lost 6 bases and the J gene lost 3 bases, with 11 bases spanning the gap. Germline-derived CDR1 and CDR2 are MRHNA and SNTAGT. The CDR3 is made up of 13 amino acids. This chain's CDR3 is CASRNTRDYGYTF. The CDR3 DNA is TGTGCCAGCAGGAACACGCGGGACTATGGCTACACCTTC.

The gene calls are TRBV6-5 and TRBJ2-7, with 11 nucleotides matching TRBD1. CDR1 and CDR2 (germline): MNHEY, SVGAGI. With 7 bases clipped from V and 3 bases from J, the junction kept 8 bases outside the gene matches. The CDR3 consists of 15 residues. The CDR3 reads CASTRGTGGFYEQYF. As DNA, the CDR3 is TGTGCCAGCACTAGAGGGACAGGGGGATTCTACGAGCAGTACTTC.

The CDR3 sequence is CASSLGPSGANVLTF. DNA for the CDR3: TGTGCCAGCAGCTTAGGCCCCTCTGGGGCCAACGTCCTGACTTTC. The V call is TRBV7-3, the J call TRBJ2-6; D unclear. Germline CDR1 reads SGHTA; CDR2 reads FQGTGA. With 2 bases removed from V and 0 bases from J, the gap between germline ends came to 5 bases. The CDR3 contains 15 residues.

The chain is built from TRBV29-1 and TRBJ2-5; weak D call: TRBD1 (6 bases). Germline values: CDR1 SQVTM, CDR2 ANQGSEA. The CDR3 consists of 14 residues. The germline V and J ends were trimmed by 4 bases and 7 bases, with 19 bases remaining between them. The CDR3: CSVVGQSPVGTQYF. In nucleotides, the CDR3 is TGCAGCGTTGTCGGACAGTCCCCCGTGGGGACCCAGTACTTC.

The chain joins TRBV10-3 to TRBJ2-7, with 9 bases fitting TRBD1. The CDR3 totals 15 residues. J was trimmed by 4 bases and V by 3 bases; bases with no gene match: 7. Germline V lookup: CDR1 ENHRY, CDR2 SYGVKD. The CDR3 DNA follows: TGTGCCATCAGTGACACCGGGACAGGGCGTTACGAGCAGTACTTC. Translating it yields CAISDTGTGRYEQYF.

CDR3 residues: CASSLGGVAESSYNEQFF. The CDR3, as DNA: TGTGCCAGCAGCTTAGGCGGGGTAGCGGAGAGCTCCTACAATGAGCAGTTCTTC. The chain is built from TRBV7-2 and TRBJ2-1; D is perhaps TRBD2 (6 bases). The CDR3 consists of 18 residues. Germline V gene data show CDR1 as SGHTA and CDR2 as FQGNSA. V was pared by 1 base and J by 0 bases, with 16 bases between.

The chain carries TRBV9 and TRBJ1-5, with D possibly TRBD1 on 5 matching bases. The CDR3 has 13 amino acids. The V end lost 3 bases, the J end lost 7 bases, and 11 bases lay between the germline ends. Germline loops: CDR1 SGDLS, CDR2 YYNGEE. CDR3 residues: CASSGQGSQPQHF. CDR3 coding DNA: TGTGCCAGCAGCGGCCAGGGCTCCCAGCCCCAGCATTTT. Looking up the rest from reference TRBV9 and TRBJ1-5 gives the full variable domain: DSGVTQTPKHLITATGQRVTLRCSPRSGDLSVYWYQQSLDQGLQFLIQYYNGEERAKGNILERFSAQQFPDLHSELNLSSLELGDSALYFCASSGQGSQPQHFGDGTRLSIL.

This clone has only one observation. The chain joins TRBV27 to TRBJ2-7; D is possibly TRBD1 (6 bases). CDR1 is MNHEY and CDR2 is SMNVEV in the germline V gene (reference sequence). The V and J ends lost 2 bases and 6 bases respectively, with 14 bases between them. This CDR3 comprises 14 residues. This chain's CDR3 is CASSLGSGEIEQYF. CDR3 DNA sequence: TGTGCCAGCAGTTTAGGGTCAGGGGAAATCGAGCAGTACTTC.

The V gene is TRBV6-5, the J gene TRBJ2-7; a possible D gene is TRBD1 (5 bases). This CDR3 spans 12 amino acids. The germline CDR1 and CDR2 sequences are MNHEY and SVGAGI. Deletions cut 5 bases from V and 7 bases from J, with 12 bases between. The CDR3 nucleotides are TGTGCCAGCAGTAGGGGTTTTGGGGAGCAGTACTTC. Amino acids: CASSRGFGEQYF.

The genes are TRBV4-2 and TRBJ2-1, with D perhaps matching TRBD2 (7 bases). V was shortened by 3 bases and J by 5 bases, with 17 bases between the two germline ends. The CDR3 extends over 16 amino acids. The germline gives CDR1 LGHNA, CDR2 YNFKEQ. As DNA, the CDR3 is TGTGCCAGCAGCCATGCGGAGGGGGAGGGGGACAATGAGCAGTTCTTC. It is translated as CASSHAEGEGDNEQFF.

The CDR3, as DNA: TGTGCCAGCAGAAGCGGCTACGAGCAGTACTTC. Its translation: CASRSGYEQYF. The chain carries TRBV6-5 and TRBJ2-7, with D possibly TRBD2 on 5 matching bases. Germline assignment: CDR1 MNHEY and CDR2 SVGAGI. The CDR3 spans 11 residues. Trimming pared 6 bases from V and 3 bases from J, leaving 6 bases between.

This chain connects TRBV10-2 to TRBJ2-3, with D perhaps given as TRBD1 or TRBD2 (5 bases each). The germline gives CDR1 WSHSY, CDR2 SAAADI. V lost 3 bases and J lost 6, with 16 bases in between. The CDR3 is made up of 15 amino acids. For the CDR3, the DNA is TGCGCCAGCAGTGACTCCCTCCGGTGGGGGGATACGCAGTATTTT. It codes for CASSDSLRWGDTQYF.

The chain's CDR3 is CASSPIAGGSQETQYF. Here the CDR3 DNA reads TGTGCCAGCAGTCCCATAGCGGGGGGGTCCCAAGAGACCCAGTACTTC. The chain links TRBV6-2 or TRBV6-3 to TRBJ2-5; 11 nucleotides agree with TRBD2. Germline CDR1 MNHEY, CDR2 SVGEGT. The CDR3 spans 16 residues. The V segment lost 5 bases and the J segment 1 base; nucleotides outside the gene matches: 6.

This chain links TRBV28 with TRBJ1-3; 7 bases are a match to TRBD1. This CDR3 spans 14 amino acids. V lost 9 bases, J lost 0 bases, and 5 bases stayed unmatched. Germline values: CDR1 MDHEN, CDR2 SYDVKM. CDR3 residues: CASLQGGSGNTIYF. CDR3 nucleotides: TGTGCCAGTTTGCAGGGGGGCTCTGGAAACACCATATATTTT.

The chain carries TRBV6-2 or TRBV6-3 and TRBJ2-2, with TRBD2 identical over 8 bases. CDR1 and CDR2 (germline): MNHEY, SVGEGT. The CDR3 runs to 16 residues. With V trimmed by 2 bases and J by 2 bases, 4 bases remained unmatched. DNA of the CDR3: TGTGCCAGCAGTTACCTAACTAGCGGAAACACCGGGGAGCTGTTTTTT. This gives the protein CASSYLTSGNTGELFF.

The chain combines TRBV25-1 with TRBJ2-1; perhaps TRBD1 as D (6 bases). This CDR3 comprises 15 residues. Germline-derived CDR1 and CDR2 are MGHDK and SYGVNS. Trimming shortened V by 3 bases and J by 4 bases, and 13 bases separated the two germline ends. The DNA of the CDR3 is TGTGCCAGCAGTGACGTGCAGGGGATATACAATGAGCAGTTCTTC. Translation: CASSDVQGIYNEQFF.

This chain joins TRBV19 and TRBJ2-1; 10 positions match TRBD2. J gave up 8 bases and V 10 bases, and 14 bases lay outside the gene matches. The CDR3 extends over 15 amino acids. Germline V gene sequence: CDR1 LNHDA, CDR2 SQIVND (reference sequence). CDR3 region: CATDERGGGTYEQFF. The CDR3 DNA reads TGTGCCACCGACGAGCGGGGGGGCGGGACTTATGAGCAGTTCTTC.

The CDR3 sequence: CATSDFGGAKGTGELFF. The CDR3 bases are TGTGCCACCAGTGATTTCGGCGGGGCCAAGGGGACCGGGGAGCTGTTTTTT. The V call is TRBV24-1, the J call TRBJ2-2; possibly TRBD2 for D (6 bases). This CDR3 spans 17 amino acids. Trimming cost V 1 base and J 5 bases, with 16 bases left between them. Germline values: CDR1 KGHDR, CDR2 SFDVKD.

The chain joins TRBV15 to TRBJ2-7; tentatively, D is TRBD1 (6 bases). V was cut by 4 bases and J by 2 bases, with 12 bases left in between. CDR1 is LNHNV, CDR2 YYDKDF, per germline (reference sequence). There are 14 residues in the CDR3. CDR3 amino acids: CATSKGDTTYEQYF. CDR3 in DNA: TGTGCCACCAGCAAAGGGGACACCACCTACGAGCAGTACTTC.

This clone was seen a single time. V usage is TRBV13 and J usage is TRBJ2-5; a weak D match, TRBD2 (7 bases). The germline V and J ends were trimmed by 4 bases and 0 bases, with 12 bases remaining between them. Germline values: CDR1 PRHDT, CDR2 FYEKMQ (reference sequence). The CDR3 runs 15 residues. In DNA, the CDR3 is TGTGCCAGCAGCTCTGGGGGGGCGGACCAAGAGACCCAGTACTTC. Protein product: CASSSGGADQETQYF. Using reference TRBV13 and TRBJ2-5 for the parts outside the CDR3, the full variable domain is AAGVIQSPRHLIKEKRETATLKCYPIPRHDTVYWYQQGPGQDPQFLISFYEKMQSDKGSIPDRFSAQQFSDYHSELNMSSLELGDSALYFCASSSGGADQETQYFGPGTRLLVL.

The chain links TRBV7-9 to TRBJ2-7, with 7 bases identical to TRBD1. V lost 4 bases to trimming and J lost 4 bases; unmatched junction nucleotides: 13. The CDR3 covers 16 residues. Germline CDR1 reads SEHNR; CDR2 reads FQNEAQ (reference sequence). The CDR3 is CASSYQQGSSPYEQYF. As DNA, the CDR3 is TGTGCCAGCAGCTATCAACAGGGGTCCTCTCCTTACGAGCAGTACTTC.